Here is one T cell receptor beta chain with its context. The method was immunoSEQ multiplex PCR; TCRdb's version includes in-frame clones alone and lacks a portion of them. The data show around 79,000 clones, just under 85% seen once. Germline V gene sequence: CDR1 SGDLS, CDR2 YYNGEE. The CDR3 length is 17 residues. V was trimmed by 4 bases and J by 3 bases, leaving 22 bases between them. Time point given: pretreatment peripheral blood. The record originates from a study of PD-L1 blockade in urothelial cancer. This sequence was found in a man in his forties with urothelial cancer. The chain couples TRBV9 to TRBJ1-2; a possible D gene is TRBD1 (6 bases). This sample comprised PBMCs, obtained around atezolizumab (anti-PD-L1) treatment. CDR3 bases: TGTGCCAGCAGCCCGAGACCCTTTTGGACAGTCGACTATGGCTACACCTTC. It is translated as CASSPRPFWTVDYGYTF.